This T cell receptor beta chain is from a study of human T cells and chemical hapten exposure. Across the study: DPC at 2% was the sensitizing agent, placed on approximately 2 cm by approximately 2 cm of upper inner arm skin. DPC (0.01%) was patch tested on the upper back and read at 6 days.

The time point is: patch test 2, 6 weeks after DPC sensitization. Treatment reported: therapeutic diphenylcyclopropenone sensitization with weekly scalp DPC. TCRdb passed the RACE reads through MiXCR, listing each CDR3 protein once. The data show 85,000 or so distinct CDR3 sequences, 11% seen once. This clonotype was counted at least ten times. The CDR3 has 16 amino acids. The V segment lost 2 bases and the J segment 5 bases; nucleotides outside the gene matches: 12. From germline, CDR1 is DFQATT and CDR2 SNEGSKA (reference sequence). This chain connects TRBV20-1 to TRBJ2-3; 8 bases are a match to TRBD1. Sample: whole blood, taken in connection with sensitization to the hapten diphenylcyclopropenone (DPC). The origin of this receptor is a man aged 18 to 29 with alopecia areata. Some clones in this sample may be carry-over from other donors' samples. The CDR3 loop reads CSARLGRAGGVDTQYF. CDR3 bases: TGCAGTGCTAGATTGGGCCGCGCAGGGGGCGTAGATACGCAGTATTTT.